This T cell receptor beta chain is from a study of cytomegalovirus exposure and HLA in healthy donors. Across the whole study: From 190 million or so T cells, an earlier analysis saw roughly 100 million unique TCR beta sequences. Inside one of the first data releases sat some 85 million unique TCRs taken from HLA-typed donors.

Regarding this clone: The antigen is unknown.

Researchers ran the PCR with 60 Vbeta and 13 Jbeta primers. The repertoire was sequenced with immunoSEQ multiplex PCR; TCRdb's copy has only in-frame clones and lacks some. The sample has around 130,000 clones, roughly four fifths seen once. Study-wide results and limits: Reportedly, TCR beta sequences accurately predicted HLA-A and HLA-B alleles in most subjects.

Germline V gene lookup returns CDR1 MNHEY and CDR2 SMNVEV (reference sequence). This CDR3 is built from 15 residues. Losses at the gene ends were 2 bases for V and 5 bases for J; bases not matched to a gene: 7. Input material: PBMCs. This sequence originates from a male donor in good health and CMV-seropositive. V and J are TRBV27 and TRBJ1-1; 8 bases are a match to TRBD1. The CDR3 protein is CASSLDGTGLTEAFF. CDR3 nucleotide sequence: TGTGCCAGCAGTTTAGATGGGACAGGCTTAACTGAAGCTTTCTTT.